This T cell receptor (beta chain) was documented in a study of T cell repertoires in aging, cancer and after chemotherapy. The CDR3 runs to 15 residues. V dropped 0 bases and J dropped 4 bases, with 8 bases sitting between them. Germline values: CDR1 SGHNT, CDR2 YYREEE (reference sequence). Only a few counts were recorded for this clonotype. Amplification of TCR beta used genomic DNA extracted from peripheral blood. Rearranged V-D-J TRB sequences were amplified with a mixed TRB-A/B primer pool. TCRdb independently ran MiXCR on the multiplex PCR reads; one entry per CDR3 protein. The table lists roughly 6,000 distinct CDR3 sequences, under 40% of them singletons.

This clonotype was obtained from a human donor with a blood cancer. Sequencing was performed on blood. This chain links TRBV5-4 with TRBJ1-6; D not resolved. CDR3: CASSLGLEYNSPLHF. In nucleotides, the CDR3 is TGTGCCAGCAGCTTGGGTCTGGAGTATAATTCACCCCTCCACTTT.